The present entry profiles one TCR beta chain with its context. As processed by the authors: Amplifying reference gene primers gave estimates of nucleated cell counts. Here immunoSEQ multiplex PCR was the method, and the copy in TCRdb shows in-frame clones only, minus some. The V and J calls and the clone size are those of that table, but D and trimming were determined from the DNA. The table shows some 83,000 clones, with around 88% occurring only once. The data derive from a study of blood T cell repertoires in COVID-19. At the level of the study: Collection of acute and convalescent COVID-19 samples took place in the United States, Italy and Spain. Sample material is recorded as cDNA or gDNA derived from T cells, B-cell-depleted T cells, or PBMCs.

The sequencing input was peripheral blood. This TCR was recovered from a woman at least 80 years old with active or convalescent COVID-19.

CDR3 region: CASSLGLPGSAYEQYF. CDR3 DNA: TGTGCCAGCAGCTTAGGATTGCCAGGGTCGGCCTACGAGCAGTACTTC. The gene calls are TRBV11-2 and TRBJ2-7, with D possibly TRBD1 on 5 matching bases. CDR3 length equals 16 residues. Germline lookup yields CDR1 SGHAT and CDR2 FQNNGV. V lost 1 base to trimming and J lost 2 bases, with 15 bases between them.